This TCR beta chain is from a study of beta chain features in type 1 diabetes. The CDR3 is 17 residues long. V was pared by 2 bases and J by 5 bases, with 18 bases between. The germline CDR1 and CDR2 sequences are KGHSH and LQKENI. Overall study results and limits: Type 1 diabetes patients had moderately but significantly shorter TCRB CDR3s in all four CD4+ subsets. The VDJ junctions of type 1 diabetes patients carried fewer insertions and more deletions.

Each donor gave one heparinised blood draw averaging roughly 120 mL. The isolated RNA, all of it, was reverse transcribed, so expressed TCRB transcripts were what got sequenced. For naive, central memory and regulatory T cell samples, reads averaged roughly 3.7 million. Using immunoSEQ multiplex PCR, the repertoire was profiled, and TCRdb retains in-frame clones only, with some absent. The table records 350,000 or so clones, less than 20% of them present only once. Notes on this clone: Its antigen is currently unknown.

The chain combines TRBV18 with TRBJ2-2, with D possibly matching TRBD2 (6 bases). This clonotype originated in a woman younger than 35 in good health. The specimen sequenced was naive CD4+ T cells from blood. As DNA, the CDR3 is TGTGCCAGCTCACCAAGAGCGGGCCCAAGAGGGACCGGGGAGCTGTTTTTT. As protein: CASSPRAGPRGTGELFF.